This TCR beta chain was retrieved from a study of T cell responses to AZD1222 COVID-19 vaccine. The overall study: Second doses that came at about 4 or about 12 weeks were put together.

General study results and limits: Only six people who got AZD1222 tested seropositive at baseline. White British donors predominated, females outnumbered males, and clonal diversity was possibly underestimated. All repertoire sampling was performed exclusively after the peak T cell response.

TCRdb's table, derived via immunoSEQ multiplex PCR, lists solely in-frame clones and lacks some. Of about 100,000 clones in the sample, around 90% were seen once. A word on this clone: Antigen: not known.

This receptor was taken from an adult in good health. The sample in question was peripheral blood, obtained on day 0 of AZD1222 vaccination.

The CDR3 DNA follows: TGTGCCAGCAGCTTATCTAGCGGGGTCTCCTACGAGCAGTACTTC. Translating it yields CASSLSSGVSYEQYF. The genes are TRBV7-2 and TRBJ2-7; TRBD2 agrees at 9 bases. The CDR3 is made up of 15 amino acids. V was pared by 2 bases and J by 0 bases, with 2 bases of the junction left unmatched. CDR1 and CDR2 (germline): SGHTA, FQGNSA.